Given below is one T cell receptor (beta chain) in context. J lost 2 bases, V lost 3 bases, and 4 bases had no gene match. This CDR3 comprises 15 residues. CDR1 is WNHNN and CDR2 is SYGVQD in the germline V gene (reference sequence). This table comes from immunoSEQ multiplex PCR, and its TCRdb copy is limited to in-frame clones, with some not included. The repertoire consists of about 140,000 clones, with approximately 90% occurring once and the leading ten covering roughly 9%. This sample is drawn from a study of control samples from healthy donors and cancer patients. The sequence derives from a young woman in good health. Sequencing input: blood. The chain uses TRBV10-1 and TRBJ2-7, with 10 nucleotides matching TRBD2. The CDR3: CASSEIAGGPYEQYF. The CDR3 coding sequence is TGCGCCAGCAGTGAAATAGCGGGAGGCCCCTACGAGCAGTACTTC.